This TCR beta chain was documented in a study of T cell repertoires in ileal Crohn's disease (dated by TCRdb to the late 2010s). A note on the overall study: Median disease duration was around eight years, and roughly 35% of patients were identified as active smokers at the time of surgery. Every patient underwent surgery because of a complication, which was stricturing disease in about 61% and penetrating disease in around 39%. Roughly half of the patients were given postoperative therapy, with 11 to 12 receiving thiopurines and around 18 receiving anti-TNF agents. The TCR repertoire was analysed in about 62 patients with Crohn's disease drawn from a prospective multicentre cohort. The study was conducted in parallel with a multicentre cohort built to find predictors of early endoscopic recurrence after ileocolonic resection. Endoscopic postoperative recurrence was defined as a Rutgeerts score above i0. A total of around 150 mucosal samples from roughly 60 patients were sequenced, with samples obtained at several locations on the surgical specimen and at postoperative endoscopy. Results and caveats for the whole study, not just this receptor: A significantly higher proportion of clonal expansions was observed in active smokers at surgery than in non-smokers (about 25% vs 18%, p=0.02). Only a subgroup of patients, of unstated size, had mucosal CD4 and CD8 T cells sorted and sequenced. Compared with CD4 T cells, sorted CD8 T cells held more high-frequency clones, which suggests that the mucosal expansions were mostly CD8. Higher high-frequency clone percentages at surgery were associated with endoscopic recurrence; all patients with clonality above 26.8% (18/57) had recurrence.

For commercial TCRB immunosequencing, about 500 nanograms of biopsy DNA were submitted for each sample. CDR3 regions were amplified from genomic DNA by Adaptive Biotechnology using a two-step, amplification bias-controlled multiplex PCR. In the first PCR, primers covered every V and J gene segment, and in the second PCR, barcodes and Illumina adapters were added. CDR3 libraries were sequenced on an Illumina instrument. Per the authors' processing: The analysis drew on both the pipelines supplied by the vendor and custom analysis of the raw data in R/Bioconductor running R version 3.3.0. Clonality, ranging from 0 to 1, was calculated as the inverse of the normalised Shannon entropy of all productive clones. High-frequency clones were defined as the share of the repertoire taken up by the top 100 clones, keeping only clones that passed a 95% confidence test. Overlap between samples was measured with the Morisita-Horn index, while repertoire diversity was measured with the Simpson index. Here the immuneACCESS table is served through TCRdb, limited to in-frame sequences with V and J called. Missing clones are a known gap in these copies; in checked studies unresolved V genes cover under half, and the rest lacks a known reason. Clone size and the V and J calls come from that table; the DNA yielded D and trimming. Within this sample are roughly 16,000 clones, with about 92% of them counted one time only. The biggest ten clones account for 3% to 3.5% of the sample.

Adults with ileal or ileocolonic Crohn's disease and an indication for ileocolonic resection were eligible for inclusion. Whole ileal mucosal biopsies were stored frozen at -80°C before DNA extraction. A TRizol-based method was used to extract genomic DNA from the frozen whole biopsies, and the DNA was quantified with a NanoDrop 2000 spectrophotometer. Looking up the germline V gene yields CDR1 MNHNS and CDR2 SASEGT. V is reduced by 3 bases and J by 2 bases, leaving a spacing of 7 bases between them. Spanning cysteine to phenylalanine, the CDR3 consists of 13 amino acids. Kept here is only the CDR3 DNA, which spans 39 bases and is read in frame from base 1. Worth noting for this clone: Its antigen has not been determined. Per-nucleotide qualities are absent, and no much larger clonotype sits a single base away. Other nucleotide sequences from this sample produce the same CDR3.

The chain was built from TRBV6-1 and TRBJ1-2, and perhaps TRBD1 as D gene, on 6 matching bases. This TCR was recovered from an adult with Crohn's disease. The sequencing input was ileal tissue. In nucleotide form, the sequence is TGTGCCAGCAGTGACACAGGGAACTATGGCTACACCTTC. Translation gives CASSDTGNYGYTF.